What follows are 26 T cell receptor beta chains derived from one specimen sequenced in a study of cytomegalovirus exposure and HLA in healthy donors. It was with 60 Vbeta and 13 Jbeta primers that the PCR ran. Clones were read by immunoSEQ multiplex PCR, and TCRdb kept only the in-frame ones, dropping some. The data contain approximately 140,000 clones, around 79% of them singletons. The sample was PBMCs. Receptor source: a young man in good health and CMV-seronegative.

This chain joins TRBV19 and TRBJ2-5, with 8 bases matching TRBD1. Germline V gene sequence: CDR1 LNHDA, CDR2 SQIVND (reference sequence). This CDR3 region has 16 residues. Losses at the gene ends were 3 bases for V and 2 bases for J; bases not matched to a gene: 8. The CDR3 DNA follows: TGTGCCAGTAGTATCGCCCGGACAGGGTTACAAGAGACCCAGTACTTC. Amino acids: CASSIARTGLQETQYF.

CDR3 nucleotide sequence: TGTGCCAGCAGTGAGTCGGCAGGGTACTATGAGCAGTTCTTC. Amino acid sequence: CASSESAGYYEQFF. The chain combines TRBV6-1 with TRBJ2-1; D may be TRBD1 (5 bases). Per the germline V gene, CDR1 is MNHNS and CDR2 is SASEGT. This CDR3 has 14 amino acids. Trimming took off 3 bases at V and 8 bases at J, with 14 bases between the two ends.

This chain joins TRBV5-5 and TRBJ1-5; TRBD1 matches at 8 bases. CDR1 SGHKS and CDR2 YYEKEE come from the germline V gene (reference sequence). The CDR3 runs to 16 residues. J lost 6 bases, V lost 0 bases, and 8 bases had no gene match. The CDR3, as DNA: TGTGCCAGCAGCTTGGCGGCAGGGGGCTCTGGTCAGCCCCAGCATTTT. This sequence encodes CASSLAAGGSGQPQHF.

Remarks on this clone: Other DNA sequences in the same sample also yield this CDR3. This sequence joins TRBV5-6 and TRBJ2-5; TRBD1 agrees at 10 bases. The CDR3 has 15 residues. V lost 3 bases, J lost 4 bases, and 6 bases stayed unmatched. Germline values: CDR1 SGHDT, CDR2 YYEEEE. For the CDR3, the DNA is TGTGCCAGCAGCTCCTCTGGGACAGGGGTAGAGACCCAGTACTTC. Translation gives CASSSSGTGVETQYF.

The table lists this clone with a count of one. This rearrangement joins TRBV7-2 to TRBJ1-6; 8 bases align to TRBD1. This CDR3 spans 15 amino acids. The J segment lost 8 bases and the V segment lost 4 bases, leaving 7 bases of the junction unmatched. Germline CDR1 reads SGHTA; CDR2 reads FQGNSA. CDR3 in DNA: TGTGCCAGCAGCTCCACCGACAGGGGACATTCACCCCTCCACTTT. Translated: CASSSTDRGHSPLHF.

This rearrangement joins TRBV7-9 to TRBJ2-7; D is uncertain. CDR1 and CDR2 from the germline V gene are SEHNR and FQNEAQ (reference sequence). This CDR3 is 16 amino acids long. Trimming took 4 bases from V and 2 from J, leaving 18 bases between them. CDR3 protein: CASSSPKAGLPYEQYF. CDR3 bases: TGTGCCAGCAGCTCACCCAAGGCAGGTCTCCCCTACGAGCAGTACTTC.

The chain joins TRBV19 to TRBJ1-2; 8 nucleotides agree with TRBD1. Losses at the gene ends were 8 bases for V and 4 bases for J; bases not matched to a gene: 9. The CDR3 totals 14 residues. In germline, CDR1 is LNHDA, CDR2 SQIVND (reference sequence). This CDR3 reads CASWGDRSTYGYTF. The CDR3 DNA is TGTGCCAGTTGGGGGGACAGGAGTACCTATGGCTACACCTTC.

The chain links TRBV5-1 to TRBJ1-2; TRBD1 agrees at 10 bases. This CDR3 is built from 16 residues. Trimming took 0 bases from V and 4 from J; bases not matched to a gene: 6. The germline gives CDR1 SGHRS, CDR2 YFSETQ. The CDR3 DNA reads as TGCGCCAGCAGCTTGGGGGACAGGGGTTCGGTCTATGGCTACACCTTC. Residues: CASSLGDRGSVYGYTF.

The chain's CDR3 is CASSPKTYDRGNYGYTF. The DNA for the CDR3 is TGTGCCAGCAGTCCAAAAACCTACGACAGGGGGAACTATGGCTACACCTTC. The chain couples TRBV28 to TRBJ1-2; 9 bases match TRBD1. This CDR3 has 17 amino acids. Trimming removed 5 bases from V and 2 bases from J; junction bases left unmatched: 12. The germline CDR1 and CDR2 sequences are MDHEN and SYDVKM.

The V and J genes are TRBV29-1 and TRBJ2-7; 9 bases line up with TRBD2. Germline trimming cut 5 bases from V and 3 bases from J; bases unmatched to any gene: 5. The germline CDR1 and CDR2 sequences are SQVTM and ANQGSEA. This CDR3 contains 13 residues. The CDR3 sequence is CSVRLADVYEQYF. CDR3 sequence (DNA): TGCAGCGTTAGACTAGCGGACGTCTACGAGCAGTACTTC.

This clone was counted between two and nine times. The chain's CDR3 is CSVEFGRGGNQPQHF. The DNA for the CDR3 is TGCAGCGTTGAGTTTGGTAGGGGGGGAAATCAGCCCCAGCATTTT. V usage is TRBV29-1 and J usage is TRBJ1-5; D is possibly TRBD1 (6 bases). This CDR3 has 15 amino acids. Trimming removed 3 bases at V and 4 bases at J, with 16 bases between. Germline-derived CDR1 and CDR2 are SQVTM and ANQGSEA.

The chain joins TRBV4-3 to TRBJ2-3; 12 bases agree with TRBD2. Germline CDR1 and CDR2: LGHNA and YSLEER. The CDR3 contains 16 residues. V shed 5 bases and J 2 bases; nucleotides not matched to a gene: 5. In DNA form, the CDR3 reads TGCGCCAGCAGCGAACTAGCGGGGGGATTCACAGATACGCAGTATTTT. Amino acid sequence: CASSELAGGFTDTQYF.

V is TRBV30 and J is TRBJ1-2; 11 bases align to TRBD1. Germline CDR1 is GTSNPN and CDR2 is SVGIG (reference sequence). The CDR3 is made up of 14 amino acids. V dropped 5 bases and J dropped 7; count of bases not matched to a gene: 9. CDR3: CAWDVPGTGGGYTF. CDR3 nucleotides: TGTGCCTGGGATGTACCCGGGACAGGGGGTGGCTACACCTTC. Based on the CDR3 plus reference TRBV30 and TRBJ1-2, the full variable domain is SQTIHQWPATLVQPVGSPLSLECTVEGTSNPNLYWYRQAAGRGLQLLFYSVGIGQISSEVPQNLSASRPQDRQFILSSKKLLLSDSGFYLCAWDVPGTGGGYTFGSGTRLTVV.

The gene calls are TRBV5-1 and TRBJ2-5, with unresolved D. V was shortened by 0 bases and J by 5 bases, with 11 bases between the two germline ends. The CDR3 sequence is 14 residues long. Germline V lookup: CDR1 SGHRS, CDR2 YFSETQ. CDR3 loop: CASSLDARWETQYF. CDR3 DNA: TGCGCCAGCAGCTTGGACGCCCGGTGGGAGACCCAGTACTTC. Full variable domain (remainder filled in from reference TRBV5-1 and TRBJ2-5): KAGVTQTPRYLIKTRGQQVTLSCSPISGHRSVSWYQQTPGQGLQFLFEYFSETQRNKGNFPGRFSGRQFSNSRSEMNVSTLELGDSALYLCASSLDARWETQYFGPGTRLLVL.

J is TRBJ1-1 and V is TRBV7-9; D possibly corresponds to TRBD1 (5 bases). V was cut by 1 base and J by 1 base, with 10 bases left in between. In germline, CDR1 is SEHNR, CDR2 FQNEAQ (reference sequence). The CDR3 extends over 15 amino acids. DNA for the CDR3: TGTGCCAGCAGCTTAGGTTTGGGGGGGAACACTGAAGCTTTCTTT. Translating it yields CASSLGLGGNTEAFF.

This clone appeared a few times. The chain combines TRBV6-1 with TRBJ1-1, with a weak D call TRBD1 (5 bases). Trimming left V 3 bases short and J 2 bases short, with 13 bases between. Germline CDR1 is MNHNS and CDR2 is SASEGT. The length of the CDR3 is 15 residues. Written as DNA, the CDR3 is TGTGCCAGCAGTGATATTTGGCAGGGCAACACTGAAGCTTTCTTT. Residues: CASSDIWQGNTEAFF.

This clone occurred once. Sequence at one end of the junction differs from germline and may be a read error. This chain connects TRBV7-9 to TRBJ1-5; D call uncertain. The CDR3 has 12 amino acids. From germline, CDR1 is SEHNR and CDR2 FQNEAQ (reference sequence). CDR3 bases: TGTTCCAGCAGCATGGGAGGGCAGCCCCAGCATTTT. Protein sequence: CSSSMGGQPQHF.

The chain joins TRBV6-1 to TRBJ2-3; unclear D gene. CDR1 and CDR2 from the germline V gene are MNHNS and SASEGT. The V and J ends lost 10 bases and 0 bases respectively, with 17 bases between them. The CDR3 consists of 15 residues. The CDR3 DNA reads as TGTGCCACCTTGACAAACAATCCTAGCACAGATACGCAGTATTTT. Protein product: CATLTNNPSTDTQYF.

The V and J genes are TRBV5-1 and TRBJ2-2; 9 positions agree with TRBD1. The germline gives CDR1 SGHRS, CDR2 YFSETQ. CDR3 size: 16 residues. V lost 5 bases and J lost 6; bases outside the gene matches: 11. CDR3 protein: CASSSPGQGFAGELFF. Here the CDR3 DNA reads TGCGCCAGCAGTTCGCCGGGACAGGGTTTTGCCGGGGAGCTGTTTTTT. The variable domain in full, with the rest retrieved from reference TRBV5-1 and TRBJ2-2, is KAGVTQTPRYLIKTRGQQVTLSCSPISGHRSVSWYQQTPGQGLQFLFEYFSETQRNKGNFPGRFSGRQFSNSRSEMNVSTLELGDSALYLCASSSPGQGFAGELFFGEGSRLTVL.

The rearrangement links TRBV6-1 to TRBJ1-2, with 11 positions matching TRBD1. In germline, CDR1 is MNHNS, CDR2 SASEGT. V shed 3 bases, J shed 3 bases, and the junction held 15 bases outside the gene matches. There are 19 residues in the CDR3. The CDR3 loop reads CASSELSGTGGVIYYGYTF. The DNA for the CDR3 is TGTGCCAGCAGTGAGCTATCCGGGACAGGGGGTGTAATTTACTATGGCTACACCTTC.

CDR3 sequence reads: CASSGTGRNYGYTF. In DNA, the CDR3 is TGTGCCAGTAGTGGGACAGGTCGGAACTATGGCTACACCTTC. The chain employs TRBV19 and TRBJ1-2, with 8 bases fitting TRBD1. V lost 5 bases, J lost 2 bases, and 4 bases stayed unmatched. Germline CDR1 LNHDA, CDR2 SQIVND (reference sequence). CDR3 length equals 14 residues.

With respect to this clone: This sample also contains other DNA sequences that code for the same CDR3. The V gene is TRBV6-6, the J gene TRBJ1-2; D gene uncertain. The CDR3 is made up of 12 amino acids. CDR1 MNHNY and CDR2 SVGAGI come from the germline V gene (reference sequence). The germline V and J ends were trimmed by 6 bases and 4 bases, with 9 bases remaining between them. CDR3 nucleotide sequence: TGTGCCAGCAGCTCCGGAGTCTATGGCTACACCTTC. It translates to CASSSGVYGYTF.

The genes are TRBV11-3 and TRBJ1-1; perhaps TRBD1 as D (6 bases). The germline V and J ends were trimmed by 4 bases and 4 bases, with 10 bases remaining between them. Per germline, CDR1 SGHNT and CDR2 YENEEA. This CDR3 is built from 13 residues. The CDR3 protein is CASSSPGATEAFF. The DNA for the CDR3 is TGTGCCAGCAGCTCCCCAGGGGCCACTGAAGCTTTCTTT.

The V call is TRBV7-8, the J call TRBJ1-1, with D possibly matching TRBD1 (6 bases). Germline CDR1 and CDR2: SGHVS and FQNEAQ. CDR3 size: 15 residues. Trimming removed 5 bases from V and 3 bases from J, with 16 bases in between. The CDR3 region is CASSREGGVYTEAFF. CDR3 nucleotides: TGTGCCAGCAGCCGTGAAGGGGGGGTCTACACTGAAGCTTTCTTT.

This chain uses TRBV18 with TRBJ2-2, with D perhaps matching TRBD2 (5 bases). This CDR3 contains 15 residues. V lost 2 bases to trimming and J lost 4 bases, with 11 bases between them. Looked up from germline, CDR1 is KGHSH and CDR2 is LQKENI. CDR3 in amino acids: CASSPGFAGTGELFF. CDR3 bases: TGTGCCAGCTCACCAGGATTCGCGGGCACCGGGGAGCTGTTTTTT. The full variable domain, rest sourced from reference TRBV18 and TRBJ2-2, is NAGVMQNPRHLVRRRGQEARLRCSPMKGHSHVYWYRQLPEEGLKFMVYLQKENIIDESGMPKERFSAEFPKEGPSILRIQQVVRGDSAAYFCASSPGFAGTGELFFGEGSRLTVL.

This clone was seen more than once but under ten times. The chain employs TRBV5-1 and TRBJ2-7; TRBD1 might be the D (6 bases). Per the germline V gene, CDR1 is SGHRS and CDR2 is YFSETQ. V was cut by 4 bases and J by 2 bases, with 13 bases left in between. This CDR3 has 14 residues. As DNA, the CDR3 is TGCGCCAGCAGCGGGGGACACCTCCCCTACGAGCAGTACTTC. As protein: CASSGGHLPYEQYF.